This TCR beta chain was identified in a study of Ad26.COV2.S vaccination and SARS-CoV-2 variants (dated by TCRdb to the early 2020s). Background for the entire study: Vaccine-arm donors came from COV1001, a multicentre, randomized, double-blind, placebo-controlled phase I-IIa trial of Ad26.COV2.S in healthy adults. Trial participants were randomized into five groups of five, in which low-dose or high-dose Ad26.COV2.S was given once or twice, or placebo was given on both occasions. TCRbeta repertoire sequencing served as the tool for gauging how specific and how broad the SARS-CoV-2-reactive T cell receptors were following Ad26.COV2.S vaccination. Dosing of Ad26.COV2.S was intramuscular, at either 5x10^10 or 1x10^11 viral particles, delivered as one shot or as two shots spaced 56 days apart. Blinding of investigators to trial group allocation was maintained during experiments and outcome assessment. A total of about 30 samples were included in the TCR-sequenced set, comprising roughly 19 Ad26.COV2.S vaccine recipients, 5 placebo recipients and 8 SARS-CoV-2 convalescent individuals. Overall results and qualifications from the work: After vaccination, spike-specific CD8+ and CD4+ T cell responses were reported to show substantial breadth. The study was not powered to compare responses between vaccine doses or regimens. The authors noted that total T cell responses may have been underestimated by the TCR breadth and depth analyses. Vaccine and placebo recipients had comparable non-spike TCR breadth, which fits with the vaccine containing only spike. Higher spike-specific TCR breadth was observed in Ad26.COV2.S recipients than in placebo recipients (P = 0.0014).

The immunoSEQ Assay was the method used to sequence TCRbeta CDR3 regions. After extraction, genomic DNA underwent amplification by bias-controlled multiplex PCR, followed by high-throughput sequencing. The original pipeline was this. To quantify the absolute abundance of each unique TCRbeta CDR3 region, sequences were collapsed and filtered. Usable DNA was measured by amplifying reference genes present in all nucleated cells, and TCRbeta template counts were normalized to that usable DNA to estimate T cell fraction. Repertoire TCRs were annotated as SARS-CoV-2-specific when V gene, CDR3 amino acid sequence and J gene were exactly matched to a known reactive TCR set. The reference SARS-CoV-2 TCR set was obtained from MIRA and was filtered for enrichment in COVID-19-positive ImmuneCODE repertoires, whereby public or cross-reactive TCRs were removed. Drawing on the MIRA antigens, annotated TCRs were analysed further at the level of specific ORF or position within ORF. Breadth was defined as the number of annotated unique rearrangements divided by the total number of unique productive rearrangements, and depth was defined as the summed frequency of the annotated unique rearrangements. TCR breadth was compared between groups using two-sided Wilcoxon rank-sum tests. Not all clones reach the TCRdb copy of this immuneACCESS table, which keeps in-frame sequences only. Checked studies attribute under half of the gap to unresolved V genes and leave the rest unexplained. The V and J calls and clone size come from that table; D and trimming were worked out from the DNA. A total of fewer than 500,000 clones appear in this sample, 89% of them only once. Together, the top ten hold around 2.6% of the sample.

This clone appeared a few times. Its antigen is still unknown. The junction and the germline gene differ at one end; a read error may be behind it. The CDR3 has 9 amino acids, counting the end cysteine and phenylalanine. Just the 27-base CDR3 DNA is kept, in frame starting at base 1. The germline V gene (reference sequence) provides CDR1 SEHNR and CDR2 FQNEAQ. In the paper's terms, the treatment or condition label means: approximately 18 received Ad26.COV2.S at low or high dose, single or two shots; 5 received placebo; per-sample allocation not given. For vaccine and placebo recipients, repertoires were sequenced using samples collected on day 63 after the first injection. In Cohort 1b, 25 or so adults aged 18-55 years were enrolled at a single site in Boston, USA, between 29 July and 7 August 2020. As a vaccine, Ad26.COV2.S was a replication-incompetent adenovirus type 26 vector that expressed a prefusion-stabilized SARS-CoV-2 spike protein derived from the original Wuhan strain.

In this chain, TRBV7-9 is recombined with TRBJ1-1, with no reliable assignment of the D segment. The receptor comes from a person between 18 and 60 years old who received the Ad26.COV2.S COVID-19 vaccine or a placebo. The source was peripheral blood, collected in a trial of Ad26.COV2.S vaccine versus placebo. The CDR3: CASSLSPIF. The DNA is as follows: TGTGCCAGCAGCTTATCACCTATCTTT.